The following is a T cell receptor beta chain sequence with its context. No antigen is known for it. The data stem from a study of human CD8 memory T cell subsets. The length of the CDR3 is 14 residues. The germline CDR1 and CDR2 sequences are DFQATT and SNEGSKA (reference sequence). Study findings and constraints: Similarly high diversity was seen in stem-like memory and precursor exhausted T cells, but not in effector memory cells.

Libraries targeted TCR beta using 5' RACE with UMIs. TCRdb processed the 5' RACE reads again and assigns one entry to each CDR3 protein, with no DNA. The repertoire shows approximately 4,500 distinct CDR3 sequences; the top ten hold less than 25%. What was sequenced was CD8+ T cells from PBMCs. This clonotype was sampled from a human donor in good health. The V gene is TRBV20-1, the J gene TRBJ2-3; the D gene TCRdb calls, TRBD2, cannot be checked with no DNA. This CDR3 is CSARISGVTDTQYF.